The sequence of this TCR beta chain was determined in a study of blood T cell repertoires in COVID-19. Germline V lookup: CDR1 KGHSH, CDR2 LQKENI. The CDR3 totals 17 residues. V lost 0 bases and J lost 4; bases outside the gene matches: 6. Cohort 3 recovery required two negative PCRs, clearance, or symptom resolution. The table came from immunoSEQ multiplex PCR; TCRdb's copy has only in-frame clones and leaves some out. Here the sample spans about 220,000 clones, 82% being singletons. The TCR was taken from an older woman who had recovered from COVID-19. Sample: PBMCs or T cells enriched from blood (not recorded which). The chain combines TRBV18 with TRBJ1-4, with 9 bases aligning to TRBD1. Here the CDR3 DNA reads TGTGCCAGCTCACCACCCCATTTGGGACAGGGTAATGAAAAACTGTTTTTT. The encoded protein is CASSPPHLGQGNEKLFF. The variable domain in full, completed from reference TRBV18 and TRBJ1-4, reads NAGVMQNPRHLVRRRGQEARLRCSPMKGHSHVYWYRQLPEEGLKFMVYLQKENIIDESGMPKERFSAEFPKEGPSILRIQQVVRGDSAAYFCASSPPHLGQGNEKLFFGSGTQLSVL.